A single sample is the source of the 17 T cell receptor beta chains below, sequenced in a study of blood T cell repertoires in COVID-19. Generated by immunoSEQ multiplex PCR, the TCRdb table keeps only in-frame clones and is missing some. The sample holds hundreds of thousands of clones, around 86% seen once. Sequenced sample: PBMCs or T cells enriched from blood (not recorded which). The source of these receptors is a woman in her fifties or sixties who had recovered from COVID-19.

The V gene is TRBV3-1 (or the pseudogene TRBV3-2), the J gene TRBJ2-7; 7 nucleotides align to TRBD1. This CDR3 has 13 residues. Losses at the gene ends were 0 bases for V and 6 bases for J; bases not matched to a gene: 2. Germline-derived CDR1 and CDR2 are LGHDT and YNNKEL (reference sequence). The CDR3 region is CASSQEAGGEQYF. The CDR3, as DNA: TGTGCCAGCAGCCAAGAGGCAGGGGGCGAGCAGTACTTC.

The rearrangement links TRBV5-1 to TRBJ2-5; maybe TRBD2 (6 bases). Trimming left V 4 bases short and J 7 bases short, with 17 bases between. CDR3 size: 14 residues. In germline, CDR1 is SGHRS, CDR2 YFSETQ. The CDR3 DNA is TGCGCCAGCAGCCGGGAGCCGACCACCGGGACCCAGTACTTC. Its translation: CASSREPTTGTQYF. Variable domain in full (rest from reference TRBV5-1 and TRBJ2-5): KAGVTQTPRYLIKTRGQQVTLSCSPISGHRSVSWYQQTPGQGLQFLFEYFSETQRNKGNFPGRFSGRQFSNSRSEMNVSTLELGDSALYLCASSREPTTGTQYFGPGTRLLVL.

Remarks on this clone: The same CDR3 is also encoded by other DNA sequences in this sample. V usage is TRBV5-1 and J usage is TRBJ2-7; D possibly corresponds to TRBD2 (5 bases). The CDR3 consists of 13 residues. CDR1 is SGHRS and CDR2 is YFSETQ in the germline V gene. V lost 0 bases and J 6 bases, leaving 10 bases between the germline ends. CDR3 loop: CASSLGTAGEQYF. CDR3 in DNA: TGCGCCAGCAGCTTGGGGACCGCGGGCGAGCAGTACTTC.

The chain carries TRBV19 and TRBJ2-7; D is perhaps TRBD1 (6 bases). Germline values: CDR1 LNHDA, CDR2 SQIVND (reference sequence). V lost 1 base to trimming and J lost 7 bases, with 17 bases between them. This CDR3 contains 15 residues. The CDR3 coding sequence is TGTGCCAGTAGTATAGGTGGCAGGGGATTAAGAGAGCAGTACTTC. The encoded protein is CASSIGGRGLREQYF.

V is TRBV30 and J is TRBJ1-2; 8 positions agree with TRBD1. Germline CDR1 GTSNPN, CDR2 SVGIG (reference sequence). This CDR3 is built from 13 residues. J was trimmed by 4 bases and V by 1 base; bases with no gene match: 2. CDR3 sequence: CAWSGDRFYGYTF. Here the CDR3 DNA reads TGTGCCTGGAGTGGGGACAGGTTCTATGGCTACACCTTC.

The chain combines TRBV19 with TRBJ1-2; 7 bases are shared with TRBD1. CDR1 and CDR2 (germline): LNHDA, SQIVND (reference sequence). J gave up 2 bases and V 9 bases, and 3 bases lay outside the gene matches. This CDR3 contains 12 residues. The CDR3 region is CASRGTNYGYTF. CDR3 coding DNA: TGTGCCAGCAGGGGGACAAACTATGGCTACACCTTC.

The chain has TRBV7-2 and TRBJ1-5; no definite D call. From germline, CDR1 is SGHTA and CDR2 FQGNSA. V shed 5 bases and J shed 6 bases, with 14 bases lying between them. The CDR3 contains 14 residues. CDR3 residues: CASSIKVGSQPQHF. CDR3 DNA sequence: TGTGCCAGCAGCATCAAAGTGGGCAGTCAGCCCCAGCATTTT.

The J gene is TRBJ2-1, the V gene TRBV21-1; no check of the table's D call, TRBD1, against the DNA was made. TRBV21-1 is a documented pseudogene. The CDR3 totals 9 residues. The CDR3, as DNA: TGTGCCGAGGGGGATGAGCAGTTCTTC. This gives the protein CAEGDEQFF.

This rearrangement joins TRBV11-3 to TRBJ1-2; 7 bases agree with TRBD1. The CDR3 loop spans 12 amino acids. Trimming at V came to 5 bases and at J to 8 bases, leaving 5 bases not matched to a gene. CDR1 is SGHNT and CDR2 is YENEEA in the germline V gene. The CDR3 sequence: CASSARDSGYTF. The CDR3 coding sequence is TGTGCCAGCAGCGCCAGGGACAGCGGCTACACCTTC. The whole variable domain, remainder taken from reference TRBV11-3 and TRBJ1-2, is EAGVVQSPRYKIIEKKQPVAFWCNPISGHNTLYWYLQNLGQGPELLIRYENEEAVDDSQLPKDRFSAERLKGVDSTLKIQPAELGDSAVYLCASSARDSGYTFGSGTRLTVV.

The V and J genes are TRBV7-6 and TRBJ2-1; a weak D match, TRBD1 (6 bases). V was cut by 5 bases and J by 3 bases, with 17 bases left in between. The length of the CDR3 is 16 residues. Per germline, CDR1 SGHVS and CDR2 FNYEAQ. CDR3 region: CASSQAPGADYNEQFF. In DNA form, the CDR3 reads TGTGCCAGCAGCCAGGCCCCAGGGGCGGACTACAATGAGCAGTTCTTC.

The V call is TRBV27, the J call TRBJ2-1; 8 positions agree with TRBD2. J gave up 8 bases and V 6 bases, and 15 bases lay outside the gene matches. Germline V gene data show CDR1 as MNHEY and CDR2 as SMNVEV (reference sequence). This CDR3 spans 16 amino acids. As DNA, the CDR3 is TGTGCCAGCAGCCCGACTGGCACTCTCGGGGGGGATGAGCAGTTCTTC. Protein sequence: CASSPTGTLGGDEQFF.

V gene TRBV5-4 combines with J gene TRBJ2-3; D gene ambiguous. Germline V gives CDR1 SGHNT, CDR2 YYREEE (reference sequence). V shed 0 bases and J shed 3 bases, with 11 bases lying between them. This CDR3 spans 15 amino acids. CDR3 residues: CASSLASGITDTQYF. DNA for the CDR3: TGTGCCAGCAGCTTGGCCTCAGGTATAACAGATACGCAGTATTTT. Combining the CDR3 with reference TRBV5-4 and TRBJ2-3 gives the whole variable domain ETGVTQSPTHLIKTRGQQVTLRCSSQSGHNTVSWYQQALGQGPQFIFQYYREEENGRGNFPPRFSGLQFPNYSSELNVNALELDDSALYLCASSLASGITDTQYFGPGTRLTVL.

This clone was found once. The V call is TRBV3-1 (or the pseudogene TRBV3-2), the J call TRBJ2-7, with 9 bases identical to TRBD1. This CDR3 spans 14 amino acids. From germline, CDR1 is LGHDT and CDR2 YNNKEL (reference sequence). With V trimmed by 6 bases and J by 7 bases, 10 bases remained unmatched. CDR3 sequence: CASRAGTGRGEQYF. CDR3 sequence (DNA): TGTGCCAGCAGGGCCGGGACAGGGAGGGGAGAGCAGTACTTC.

This chain uses TRBV7-8 with TRBJ1-5, with 8 bases aligning to TRBD1. Germline V gene lookup returns CDR1 SGHVS and CDR2 FQNEAQ. The CDR3 sequence is 17 residues long. The J segment lost 0 bases and the V segment lost 5 bases, leaving 9 bases of the junction unmatched. The CDR3 sequence is CASSPPGTGRSNQPQHF. DNA of the CDR3: TGTGCCAGCAGCCCCCCAGGGACAGGTCGTAGCAATCAGCCCCAGCATTTT.

The rearrangement links TRBV7-2 to TRBJ1-5; a possible D gene is TRBD1 (5 bases). The CDR3 consists of 15 residues. V was trimmed by 5 bases and J by 0 bases, leaving 11 bases between them. Germline V gives CDR1 SGHTA, CDR2 FQGNSA. The CDR3 DNA follows: TGTGCCAGCAGCCCTACAGGAGATAGCAATCAGCCCCAGCATTTT. The encoded protein is CASSPTGDSNQPQHF.

This chain uses TRBV29-1 with TRBJ1-3; the D gene is possibly TRBD1 (5 bases). The germline V gene encodes CDR1 SQVTM and CDR2 ANQGSEA. This CDR3 has 15 residues. Trimming cost V 4 bases and J 0 bases, with 13 bases left between them. The CDR3 nucleotides read TGCAGCGTTGCCCTCGGACAAAACTCTGGAAACACCATATATTTT. Residues: CSVALGQNSGNTIYF. Full variable domain (remainder filled in from reference TRBV29-1 and TRBJ1-3): SAVISQKPSRDICQRGTSLTIQCQVDSQVTMMFWYRQQPGQSLTLIATANQGSEATYESGFVIDKFPISRPNLTFSTLTVSNMSPEDSSIYLCSVALGQNSGNTIYFGEGSWLTVV.

The rearrangement joins TRBV7-3 to TRBJ2-2; 9 bases align to TRBD2. The germline V gene encodes CDR1 SGHTA and CDR2 FQGTGA. The CDR3 runs 16 residues. Losses at the gene ends were 1 base for V and 2 bases for J; bases not matched to a gene: 2. This CDR3 reads CASSLMTSGNTGELFF. The CDR3 DNA is TGTGCCAGCAGCTTAATGACTAGCGGTAACACCGGGGAGCTGTTTTTT.